This T cell receptor beta chain originates from a study of tumor-infiltrating lymphocytes in localized non-small cell lung cancer. Study summary: Several tumor histologies, both smoking statuses, and some post-neoadjuvant chemotherapy samples were included.

Sequencing used immunoSEQ multiplex PCR; TCRdb keeps in-frame clones, though not all of them. Of 20,000 to 30,000 clones detected, just under 70% appear once; the ten largest clones hold approximately 14%. The CDR3 consists of 15 residues. V gave up 5 bases and J gave up 4 bases, with 17 bases separating them. Germline loops: CDR1 MDHEN, CDR2 SYDVKM. Study-level results: Not all patients were TCR sequenced, owing to tissue quantity. No link was found between tumor T-cell fraction and recurrence-free survival.

A word on this clone: The antigen remains undetermined.

This receptor was taken from a human donor with non-small cell lung cancer. The chain carries TRBV28 and TRBJ2-5; possibly TRBD1 or TRBD2 for D (6 bases each). The sample consisted of lung tumor tissue. The CDR3 DNA reads as TGTGCCAGCAGTAAGGGGGGCCAGGAGGGAGAGACCCAGTACTTC. Translating gives CASSKGGQEGETQYF.